This T cell receptor beta chain was documented in a study of cytomegalovirus exposure and HLA in healthy donors. Study-level results: The dataset shows that most TCR sequences were rare, while some public TCRs occurred in many donors.

Regarding this clone: Its matching antigen is unknown.

This PCR relied on a set of 60 Vbeta primers and 13 Jbeta primers. The assay was immunoSEQ multiplex PCR, and TCRdb's table has in-frame clones only and misses some. The sample holds about 130,000 clones, around 85% seen once. Germline loops: CDR1 LGHNA, CDR2 YNFKEQ. The CDR3 runs 15 residues. V shed 3 bases, J shed 4 bases, and the junction held 4 bases outside the gene matches. The sample taken for sequencing was PBMCs. The chain carries TRBV4-2 and TRBJ1-3; 9 bases map to TRBD1. This sequence originates from a woman under 40 in good health and CMV-seropositive. The CDR3 DNA sequence: TGTGCCAGCAGCCAGGCGACAGGGGGAGGAAACACCATATATTTT. This codes for CASSQATGGGNTIYF.